This paragraph covers one TCR beta chain sequence. Its cognate antigen is unknown. The record originates from a study of T cells in Graves' hyperthyroidism and ophthalmopathy. Study findings and constraints: Within blood appeared most thyroid clonotypes that had expanded above 0.001.

The germline V and J ends were trimmed by 3 bases and 3 bases, with 12 bases remaining between them. This CDR3 has 15 amino acids. Germline values: CDR1 LNHDA, CDR2 SQIVND (reference sequence). Amplification targeted TCR beta CDR3 regions from RNA transcripts. With the HTBI primer set, the TCR CDR3 went through a first round of RT-PCR. TCRdb passed the multiplex PCR reads through MiXCR, listing each CDR3 protein once. The top ten clones hold 15% to 20% of a sample with roughly 350,000 distinct CDR3 sequences, roughly 14% of them seen once. The chain joins TRBV19 to TRBJ2-1; D gene uncertain. The clonotype was recovered from a woman younger than 45 with Graves' ophthalmopathy. The sample taken for sequencing was blood. The chain's CDR3 is CASSIGNSNYNEQFF. CDR3 sequence (DNA): TGTGCCAGTAGTATTGGTAACTCTAACTACAATGAGCAGTTCTTC.